This T cell receptor beta chain emerged from a study of CD8 T cells in ankylosing spondylitis. Notes on the study in general: A TCR beta motif made of about 8 highly homologous variants seemed typical of ankylosing spondylitis blood. Earlier studies detected some motif variants in reactive arthritis synovial fluid and blood. Reports say disease-linked clones showed up significantly more in matched ankylosing spondylitis synovial fluid. With a CD8+ phenotype, disease-linked clones were relatively rare in peripheral blood.

Points on this clonotype: Its antigen is unknown.

A quantitative 5'-RACE method, one with molecular barcodes, was used to make TCR beta libraries. Each CDR3 protein is one row after TCRdb ran MiXCR on the 5' RACE reads. The sample has over 450,000 distinct CDR3 sequences, about 13% seen once. The CDR3 length is 16 residues. V was cut by 0 bases and J by 0 bases, with 9 bases left in between. CDR1 is SGHKS and CDR2 is YYEKEE in the germline V gene (reference sequence). The clonotype originates from a male donor with ankylosing spondylitis. The chain uses TRBV5-5 and TRBJ2-2, with a weak D call TRBD2 (6 bases). The sequenced sample consisted of blood, either unsorted or a sorted T cell fraction (not recorded which). The CDR3 here is CASSLVPGANTGELFF. CDR3 DNA: TGTGCCAGCAGCTTGGTCCCGGGAGCGAACACCGGGGAGCTGTTTTTT.